The sequence of this T cell receptor (beta chain) was determined in a study of blood T cells in healthy people across ages. Individuals who donated were healthy Caucasians from Russia aged roughly 6 to 90. They isolated at least 7 million PBMCs from each sample. Germline CDR1 and CDR2: SGHRS and YFSETQ. The CDR3 sequence is 16 residues long. J gave up 2 bases and V 4 bases, and 8 bases lay outside the gene matches. The authors ran a second PCR of roughly 6 to 11 cycles using a sample-barcoded 5' primer and a J-beta primer mix. Via MiXCR, TCRdb re-called the 5' RACE reads, giving one row per CDR3 protein. Of some 1,800,000 distinct CDR3 sequences in the sample, roughly 43% were seen once.

The specimen was blood. The TCR sequence derives from a human donor in good health. This sequence joins TRBV5-1 and TRBJ2-1; 8 bases are shared with TRBD1. CDR3 loop: CASSLDRALAYNEQFF. DNA for the CDR3: TGCGCCAGCAGCCTGGACAGGGCGCTTGCCTACAATGAGCAGTTCTTC. The full variable domain, completed using reference TRBV5-1 and TRBJ2-1, is KAGVTQTPRYLIKTRGQQVTLSCSPISGHRSVSWYQQTPGQGLQFLFEYFSETQRNKGNFPGRFSGRQFSNSRSEMNVSTLELGDSALYLCASSLDRALAYNEQFFGPGTRLTVL.